This T cell receptor (beta chain) was retrieved from a study of response to subunit inactivated influenza vaccine. Study-level results: The authors proposed limited new T cell recruitment per seasonal influenza vaccination.

Comment on this clonotype: What it recognizes is unknown.

MiXCR was run by TCRdb on the RT-PCR reads, yielding one entry per CDR3 protein. Of around 520,000 distinct CDR3 sequences in the sample, roughly 12% were seen once. Per germline, CDR1 SGHTA and CDR2 FQGNSA. The V end was cut by 5 bases, the J end by 5 bases, with 15 bases between. This CDR3 has 14 amino acids. The specimen comprised PBMCs from blood, sampled on the day of vaccination. This receptor was taken from a man in his fifties or sixties who received an inactivated influenza vaccine. The chain links TRBV7-2 to TRBJ2-5, with D unresolved. The CDR3 nucleotides read TGTGCCAGCAGCCCAAGTTTATTAGGGGAGACCCAGTACTTC. Protein product: CASSPSLLGETQYF.